What follows are 31 T cell receptor beta chains derived from one specimen sequenced in a study of regulatory T cells in long-lasting Graves disease. Researchers made TCR beta libraries by using iRepertoire HTBI primers and running Arm-PCR on CDR3 regions. TCRdb reanalysed the multiplex PCR reads using MiXCR and keeps one entry per CDR3 protein. This repertoire shows about 310,000 distinct CDR3 sequences, around 20% found once; its top ten account for roughly three fifths. Time point here: persistent/refractory GD, antithyroid drugs over 5 years with positive TRAb. The TCR library used RNA extracted from PBMCs. Sequencing used peripheral blood mononuclear cells (PBMCs), obtained when the disease was refractory, from a patient treated with antithyroid drugs. These receptors were taken from a female donor with Graves disease.

This clonotype occurred many times. This chain connects TRBV27 to TRBJ2-7, with D perhaps matching TRBD2 (6 bases). From germline, CDR1 is MNHEY and CDR2 SMNVEV (reference sequence). The V end was cut by 5 bases, the J end by 6 bases, with 20 bases between. CDR3 size: 15 residues. The CDR3 protein is CASSPFNILASEQYF. The CDR3 nucleotides are TGTGCCAGCAGTCCCTTCAATATCCTAGCGAGCGAGCAGTACTTC.

The chain has TRBV6-1 and TRBJ1-5; weak D call: TRBD1 (6 bases). The germline CDR1 and CDR2 sequences are MNHNS and SASEGT. This CDR3 has 15 residues. V was trimmed by 8 bases and J by 7 bases, leaving 21 bases between them. CDR3 protein: CASASRDIDRQPQHF. CDR3 coding DNA: TGTGCCAGCGCCTCGCGGGACATAGATAGGCAGCCCCAGCATTTT.

This clonotype was seen repeatedly, ten times or more. The chain has TRBV7-2 and TRBJ2-7; 11 nucleotides match TRBD1. CDR1 and CDR2 from the germline V gene are SGHTA and FQGNSA. The CDR3 totals 15 residues. Trimming took 4 bases from V and 2 from J; bases not matched to a gene: 4. In DNA, the CDR3 is TGTGCCAGCAGCTCGGGGGGACAGGGGGCCTACGAGCAGTACTTC. Protein sequence: CASSSGGQGAYEQYF.

Ten or more counts support this clonotype. V usage is TRBV18 and J usage is TRBJ2-4, with TRBD2 identical over 9 bases. The trim removed 5 bases at V and 4 bases at J, leaving 3 bases unmatched. This CDR3 is 14 amino acids long. The V gene's germline CDR1 is KGHSH and CDR2 LQKENI. The CDR3 DNA reads as TGTGCCAGCTCAGCGGGACTAGCTAAAAACATTCAGTACTTC. It encodes CASSAGLAKNIQYF.

This clonotype was counted many times. CDR3 bases: TGTGCCAGCACGACAGGGATCCCCAATCAGCCCCAGCATTTT. Its translation: CASTTGIPNQPQHF. The chain employs TRBV28 and TRBJ1-5, with 7 bases matching TRBD1. The CDR3 contains 14 residues. The V and J ends lost 7 bases and 3 bases, in that order; junction bases with no gene match: 6. CDR1 MDHEN and CDR2 SYDVKM come from the germline V gene.

This clonotype was seen at least ten times. V usage is TRBV6-5 and J usage is TRBJ2-7; D unclear. Germline CDR1 reads MNHEY; CDR2 reads SVGAGI. Trimming left V 2 bases short and J 2 bases short, with 19 bases between. This CDR3 has 17 residues. This chain's CDR3 is CASSYIAGVGGPYEQYF. The CDR3 DNA follows: TGTGCCAGCAGTTACATCGCTGGGGTAGGCGGACCCTACGAGCAGTACTTC.

This clonotype has more than one count but fewer than ten. This rearrangement joins TRBV3-1 to TRBJ2-7; 10 nucleotides match TRBD2. Germline V gene data show CDR1 as LGHDT and CDR2 as YNNKEL (reference sequence). V trimming: 5 bases; J trimming: 5 bases; junction bases outside the gene matches: 12. The CDR3 consists of 16 residues. This chain's CDR3 is CASSIKAGGAGDEQYF. The CDR3 bases are TGTGCCAGCAGCATAAAAGCGGGAGGGGCTGGCGACGAGCAGTACTTC.

The rearrangement joins TRBV7-9 to TRBJ1-4; D uncertain. The CDR3 is 14 amino acids. Between the trimmed V and J ends, which lost 5 bases and 8 bases, there was a span of 15 bases. In germline, CDR1 is SEHNR, CDR2 FQNEAQ (reference sequence). CDR3 DNA sequence: TGTGCCAGCAGCCTCAGCCAAGCAGCCGAAAAACTGTTTTTT. This gives the protein CASSLSQAAEKLFF.

This clonotype was found many times. The V and J genes are TRBV7-9 and TRBJ2-7, with unresolved D. The germline V gene has CDR1 SEHNR and CDR2 FQNEAQ (reference sequence). V lost 5 bases to trimming and J lost 7 bases, with 15 bases between them. This CDR3 spans 13 amino acids. CDR3 region: CASSLPSGLEQYF. In DNA form, the CDR3 reads TGTGCCAGCAGCCTCCCCTCGGGCCTAGAGCAGTACTTC.

This clonotype was recorded many times. The CDR3 reads CATRSRNTGELFF. As DNA, the CDR3 is TGTGCCACAAGGTCGCGGAACACCGGGGAGCTGTTTTTT. The genes are TRBV28 and TRBJ2-2, with D unresolved. V lost 10 bases to trimming and J lost 1 base, with 10 bases between them. CDR1 and CDR2 from the germline V gene are MDHEN and SYDVKM. The CDR3 runs to 13 residues.

The CDR3 DNA is TGTGCCAGCAGCCTGCTGCCGGGACAGGGGGCCAGAGGGACTGAAGCTTTCTTT. The encoded protein is CASSLLPGQGARGTEAFF. The chain couples TRBV7-9 to TRBJ1-1; 12 nucleotides agree with TRBD1. The CDR3 consists of 18 residues. CDR1 SEHNR and CDR2 FQNEAQ come from the germline V gene (reference sequence). V shed 5 bases, J shed 5 bases, and the junction held 15 bases outside the gene matches.

This clonotype has a count of ten or more. The chain is built from TRBV6-1 and TRBJ1-4; D not resolved. V was shortened by 4 bases and J by 7 bases, with 16 bases between the two germline ends. Germline-derived CDR1 and CDR2 are MNHNS and SASEGT. This CDR3 spans 15 amino acids. The CDR3: CASSAPGGLGEKLFF. CDR3 DNA: TGTGCCAGCAGTGCCCCGGGCGGCTTGGGTGAAAAACTGTTTTTT.

This clonotype has at least ten counts. The J gene is TRBJ1-2, the V gene TRBV27; D is ambiguous. V lost 6 bases, J lost 5 bases, and 10 bases lay in between. Germline V lookup: CDR1 MNHEY, CDR2 SMNVEV (reference sequence). The CDR3 is 12 amino acids. CDR3 sequence reads: CASRDGPYGYTF. The CDR3 coding sequence is TGTGCCAGCAGGGACGGCCCTTATGGCTACACCTTC.

The table lists this clonotype with many counts. V gene TRBV9 combines with J gene TRBJ1-1; no clear D. V lost 3 bases to trimming and J lost 4 bases, with 10 bases between them. The CDR3 extends over 13 amino acids. The germline CDR1 and CDR2 sequences are SGDLS and YYNGEE. The CDR3 DNA follows: TGTGCCAGCAGCGAGCGGACGAGCACTGAAGCTTTCTTT. This encodes CASSERTSTEAFF. Full variable domain (rest looked up from reference TRBV9 and TRBJ1-1): DSGVTQTPKHLITATGQRVTLRCSPRSGDLSVYWYQQSLDQGLQFLIQYYNGEERAKGNILERFSAQQFPDLHSELNLSSLELGDSALYFCASSERTSTEAFFGQGTRLTVV.

This chain joins TRBV5-1 and TRBJ2-1; a weak D match, TRBD2 (6 bases). Germline lookup yields CDR1 SGHRS and CDR2 YFSETQ. The ends were cut back, 0 bases at V and 4 bases at J, with 11 bases in the middle. The CDR3 has 15 residues. The chain's CDR3 is CASSLAEGLYNEQFF. CDR3 sequence (DNA): TGCGCCAGCAGCTTGGCCGAGGGACTGTACAATGAGCAGTTCTTC.

The sample holds many counts of this clonotype. This CDR3 is CASSYSTVSDPGYGYTF. The CDR3 region has the DNA TGTGCCAGCAGTTACTCGACAGTATCCGACCCCGGCTATGGCTACACCTTC. The chain has TRBV6-5 and TRBJ1-2; perhaps TRBD1 as D (5 bases). The V gene's germline CDR1 is MNHEY and CDR2 SVGAGI. Trimming took 0 bases from V and 4 from J, leaving 18 bases between them. CDR3 length: 17 amino acids.

This clonotype was detected ten times or more. The J gene is TRBJ2-4, the V gene TRBV9; 7 bases match TRBD1. Germline assignment: CDR1 SGDLS and CDR2 YYNGEE. The CDR3 has 13 residues. The V gene end was trimmed by 4 bases and the J gene end by 9 bases; junction bases not matched to a gene: 7. CDR3 in amino acids: CASSIRQGGIQYF. In DNA, the CDR3 is TGTGCCAGCAGCATCCGACAGGGTGGCATTCAGTACTTC.

Note on this clonotype: A read error is possible here, since a much larger clone lies one base away. The chain couples TRBV12-3 or TRBV12-4 to TRBJ1-1; no clear D gene. The ends were cut back, 3 bases at V and 3 bases at J, with 11 bases in the middle. The CDR3 runs to 14 residues. CDR3 loop: CASSLSIGYTEAFF. The CDR3 bases are TGTGCCAGCAGTTTGTCTATCGGTTACACTGAAGCTTTCTTT.

This clonotype occurred a few times. For the CDR3, the DNA is TGTGCCAGCAGTTTATTTCCGGGAGCGAACACCGGGGAGCTGTTTTTT. Its translation is CASSLFPGANTGELFF. This rearrangement joins TRBV27 to TRBJ2-2, with a possible D match to TRBD2 (6 bases). The CDR3 sequence is 16 residues long. Germline assignment: CDR1 MNHEY and CDR2 SMNVEV (reference sequence). V lost 1 base to trimming and J lost 0 bases, with 9 bases between them.

This clonotype was seen many times. The chain has TRBV11-2 and TRBJ2-7, with D unresolved. V was clipped by 5 bases and J by 4 bases, with 21 bases between them. The V gene's germline CDR1 is SGHAT and CDR2 FQNNGV. This CDR3 is 16 amino acids long. Here the CDR3 DNA reads TGTGCCAGCAGCAGAACACGAGGTACCCTCCCTTACGAGCAGTACTTC. It is translated as CASSRTRGTLPYEQYF.

With regard to this clonotype: Just one base apart from a much larger clone, this may be a read error. This chain uses TRBV28 with TRBJ1-1; tentatively, D is TRBD1 (5 bases). The CDR3 contains 15 residues. Per germline, CDR1 MDHEN and CDR2 SYDVKM. In DNA, the CDR3 is TGTGCCAGCAGTCTACAGGAGGGTTGGGGAACTGAAGCTCTCTTT. Its protein product is CASSLQEGWGTEALF.

This clonotype was observed a handful of times. V and J are TRBV20-1 and TRBJ1-2; 9 bases are shared with TRBD1. This CDR3 spans 14 amino acids. Germline CDR1 is DFQATT and CDR2 is SNEGSKA (reference sequence). The ends lost 5 bases at V and 8 bases at J; junction bases unmatched: 12. This chain's CDR3 is CSASQSGTGYGYTF. The DNA of the CDR3 is TGCAGTGCTTCTCAATCCGGGACAGGGTACGGCTACACCTTC.

On this clonotype itself: A read error is possible here, since a much larger clone lies one base away. The chain combines TRBV20-1 with TRBJ2-7; D might be TRBD2 (6 bases). The germline CDR1 and CDR2 sequences are DFQATT and SNEGSKA (reference sequence). The CDR3 consists of 11 residues. CDR3 DNA sequence: TGCAGTGCCCGATGGGGAGGAGAGCGGTACTTC. Its translation: CSARWGGERYF.

The rearrangement links TRBV11-2 to TRBJ1-3; D is uncertain. The CDR3 contains 14 residues. Germline CDR1 and CDR2: SGHAT and FQNNGV. The germline V and J ends were trimmed by 3 bases and 4 bases, with 10 bases remaining between them. The CDR3 DNA follows: TGTGCCAGCAGCTTCTCAGACTTGGGAAACACCATATATTTT. Protein sequence: CASSFSDLGNTIYF.

This clonotype occurred many times. The genes are TRBV28 and TRBJ1-2; no reliable D call. The CDR3 totals 13 residues. Looked up from germline, CDR1 is MDHEN and CDR2 is SYDVKM. V lost 6 bases and J 8 bases, leaving 16 bases between the germline ends. The CDR3 loop is CASRPLGIGGYTF. The DNA for the CDR3 is TGTGCCAGCAGGCCCCTGGGGATCGGAGGCTACACCTTC.

The J gene is TRBJ2-5, the V gene TRBV10-3; 9 bases agree with TRBD1. The DNA end is a closer match to TRBJ2-1, so the J assignment may be wrong. This CDR3 is 16 amino acids long. Germline V gives CDR1 ENHRY, CDR2 SYGVKD. In nucleotides, the CDR3 is TGTGCCATCAGTGAGACCTCCGGGACAGGGCACAATGAGCAGTTCTTC. Translated: CAISETSGTGHNEQFF.

The CDR3: CASSFLRNEQYF. In nucleotides, the CDR3 is TGTGCCAGCAGCTTTCTACGCAACGAGCAGTACTTC. The V call is TRBV5-6, the J call TRBJ2-7; D gene unclear. Germline V gene lookup returns CDR1 SGHDT and CDR2 YYEEEE. The CDR3 runs 12 residues. The V and J ends lost 2 bases and 5 bases respectively, with 8 bases between them. The full variable domain, with the rest looked up from reference TRBV5-6 and TRBJ2-7, is DAGVTQSPTHLIKTRGQQVTLRCSPKSGHDTVSWYQQALGQGPQFIFQYYEEEERQRGNFPDRFSGHQFPNYSSELNVNALLLGDSALYLCASSFLRNEQYFGPGTRLTVT.

The CDR3 reads CATSTGTATYEQYF. The CDR3 DNA is TGTGCCACCAGCACAGGGACAGCCACCTACGAGCAGTACTTC. The V and J genes are TRBV15 and TRBJ2-7; TRBD1 matches at 7 bases. Germline V gene lookup returns CDR1 LNHNV and CDR2 YYDKDF (reference sequence). V lost 4 bases and J lost 2; bases outside the gene matches: 5. The CDR3 length is 14 residues.

The chain employs TRBV6-1 and TRBJ2-2; TRBD2 agrees at 13 bases. The germline CDR1 and CDR2 sequences are MNHNS and SASEGT. The CDR3 covers 18 residues. V lost 6 bases, J lost 4 bases, and 11 bases stayed unmatched. The chain's CDR3 is CASRSGTSGNSVTGELFF. CDR3 coding DNA: TGTGCCAGCAGGAGCGGGACTAGCGGGAACTCGGTCACCGGGGAGCTGTTTTTT.

The table lists this clonotype with a few counts. This chain links TRBV28 with TRBJ1-6; D is undetermined. This CDR3 comprises 15 residues. Trimming took off 1 base at V and 7 bases at J, with 11 bases between the two ends. The V gene's germline CDR1 is MDHEN and CDR2 SYDVKM. DNA of the CDR3: TGTGCCAGCAGTTTATTCGGGGTTGGAAATTCACCCCTCCACTTT. It translates to CASSLFGVGNSPLHF.

This chain uses TRBV9 with TRBJ1-1, with 9 nucleotides matching TRBD1. CDR1 SGDLS and CDR2 YYNGEE come from the germline V gene. This CDR3 is 14 amino acids long. V shed 2 bases and J 5 bases; nucleotides not matched to a gene: 4. CDR3 sequence reads: CASSVGTGRTEAFF. Here the CDR3 DNA reads TGTGCCAGCAGCGTGGGGACAGGGCGGACTGAAGCTTTCTTT.